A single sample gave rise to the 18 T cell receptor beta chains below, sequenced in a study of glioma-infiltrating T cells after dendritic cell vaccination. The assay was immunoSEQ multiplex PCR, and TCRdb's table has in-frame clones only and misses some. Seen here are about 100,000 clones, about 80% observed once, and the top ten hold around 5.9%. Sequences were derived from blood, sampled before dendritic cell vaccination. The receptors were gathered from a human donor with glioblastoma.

The CDR3 coding sequence is TGTGCCTGGAGTGTGGGGCGCCAGCAGTACTTC. It encodes CAWSVGRQQYF. J is TRBJ2-7 and V is TRBV30; a weak D match, TRBD1 (5 bases). This CDR3 region has 11 residues. Per the germline V gene, CDR1 is GTSNPN and CDR2 is SVGIG (reference sequence). V lost 0 bases and J 8 bases, leaving 8 bases between the germline ends.

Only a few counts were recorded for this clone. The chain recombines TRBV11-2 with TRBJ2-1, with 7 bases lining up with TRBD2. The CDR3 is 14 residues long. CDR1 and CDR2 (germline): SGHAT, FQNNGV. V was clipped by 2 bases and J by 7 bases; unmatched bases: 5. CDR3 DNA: TGTGCCAGCAGCTTAACGGGGGGTAGAAATGAGCAGTTCTTC. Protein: CASSLTGGRNEQFF.

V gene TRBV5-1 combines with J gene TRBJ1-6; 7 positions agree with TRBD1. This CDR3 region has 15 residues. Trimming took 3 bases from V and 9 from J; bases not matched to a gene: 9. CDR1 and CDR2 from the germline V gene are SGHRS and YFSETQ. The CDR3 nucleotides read TGCGCCAGCAGCTCTGGACAGGAAGGTAGTTCACCCCTCCACTTT. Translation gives CASSSGQEGSSPLHF.

The CDR3 nucleotides read TGCGCCAGCAGCCCGATTGACAGGGGAAACACCATATATTTT. This sequence encodes CASSPIDRGNTIYF. The gene calls are TRBV5-1 and TRBJ1-3; a weak D match, TRBD1 (6 bases). CDR1 and CDR2 (germline): SGHRS, YFSETQ. Trimming left V 4 bases short and J 4 bases short, with 12 bases between. The CDR3 has 14 amino acids.

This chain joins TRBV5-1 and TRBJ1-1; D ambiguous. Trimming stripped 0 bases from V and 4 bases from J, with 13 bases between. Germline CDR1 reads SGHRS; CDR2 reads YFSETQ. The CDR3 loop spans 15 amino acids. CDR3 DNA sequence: TGCGCCAGCAGCTTGGCGGCGGAGATAGGCACTGAAGCTTTCTTT. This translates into CASSLAAEIGTEAFF.

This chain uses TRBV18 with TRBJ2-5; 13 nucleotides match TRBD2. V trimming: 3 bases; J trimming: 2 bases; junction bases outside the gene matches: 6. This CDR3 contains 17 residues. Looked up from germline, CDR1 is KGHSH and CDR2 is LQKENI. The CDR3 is CASSPGPGLAGQETQYF. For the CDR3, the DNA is TGTGCCAGCTCACCTGGGCCGGGACTAGCGGGGCAAGAGACCCAGTACTTC.

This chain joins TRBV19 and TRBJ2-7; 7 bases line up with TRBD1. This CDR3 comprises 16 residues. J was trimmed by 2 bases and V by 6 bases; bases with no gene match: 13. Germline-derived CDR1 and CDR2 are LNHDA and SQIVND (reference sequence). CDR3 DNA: TGTGCCAGTAGCCCCCGAGACAGGGCTCCAACCTACGAGCAGTACTTC. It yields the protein CASSPRDRAPTYEQYF.

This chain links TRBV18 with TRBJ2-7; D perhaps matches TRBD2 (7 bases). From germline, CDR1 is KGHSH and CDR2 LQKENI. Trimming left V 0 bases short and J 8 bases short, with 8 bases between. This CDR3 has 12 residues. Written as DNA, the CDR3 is TGTGCCAGCTCACCACCGGGGGGGCAGCAGTACTTC. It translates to CASSPPGGQQYF.

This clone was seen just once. CDR3 loop: CASSATISGASTDTQYF. CDR3 nucleotide sequence: TGTGCCAGCAGCGCCACCATTAGCGGAGCCAGCACAGATACGCAGTATTTT. J is TRBJ2-3 and V is TRBV9; D is perhaps TRBD2 (6 bases). V was shortened by 3 bases and J by 0 bases, with 17 bases between the two germline ends. CDR3 length: 17 amino acids. In germline, CDR1 is SGDLS, CDR2 YYNGEE.

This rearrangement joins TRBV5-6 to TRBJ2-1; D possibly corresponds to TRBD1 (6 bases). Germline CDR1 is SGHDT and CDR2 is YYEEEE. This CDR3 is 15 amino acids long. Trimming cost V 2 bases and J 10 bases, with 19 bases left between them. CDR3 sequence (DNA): TGTGCCAGCAGCTTCGACAGGATGTCCGCCTCAGAGCAGTTCTTC. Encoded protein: CASSFDRMSASEQFF.

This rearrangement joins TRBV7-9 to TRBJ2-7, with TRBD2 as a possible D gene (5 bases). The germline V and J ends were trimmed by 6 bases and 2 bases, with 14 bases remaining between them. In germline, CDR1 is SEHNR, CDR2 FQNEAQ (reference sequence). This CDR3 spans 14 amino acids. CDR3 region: CASSSGRGAYEQYF. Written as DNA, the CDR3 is TGTGCCAGCAGTTCAGGACGGGGAGCCTACGAGCAGTACTTC.

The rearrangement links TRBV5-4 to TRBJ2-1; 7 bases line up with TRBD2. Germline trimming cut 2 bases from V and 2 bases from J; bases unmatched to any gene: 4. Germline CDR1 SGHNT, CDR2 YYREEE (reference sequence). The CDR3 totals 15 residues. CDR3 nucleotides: TGTGCCAGCAGCTTAGAGGGGAGGGCCTACAATGAGCAGTTCTTC. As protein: CASSLEGRAYNEQFF.

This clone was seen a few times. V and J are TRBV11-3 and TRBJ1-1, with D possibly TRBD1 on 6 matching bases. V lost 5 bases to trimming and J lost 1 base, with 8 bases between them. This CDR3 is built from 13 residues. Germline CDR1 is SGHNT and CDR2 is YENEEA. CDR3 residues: CASSPRGNTEAFF. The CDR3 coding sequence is TGTGCCAGCAGCCCCAGGGGGAACACTGAAGCTTTCTTT.

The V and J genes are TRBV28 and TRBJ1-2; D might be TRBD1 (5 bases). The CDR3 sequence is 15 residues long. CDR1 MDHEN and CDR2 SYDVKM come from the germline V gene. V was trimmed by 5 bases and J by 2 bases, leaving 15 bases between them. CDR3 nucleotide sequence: TGTGCCAGCAGTCGTCTTTGGGCAGGGAACTATGGCTACACCTTC. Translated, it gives CASSRLWAGNYGYTF.

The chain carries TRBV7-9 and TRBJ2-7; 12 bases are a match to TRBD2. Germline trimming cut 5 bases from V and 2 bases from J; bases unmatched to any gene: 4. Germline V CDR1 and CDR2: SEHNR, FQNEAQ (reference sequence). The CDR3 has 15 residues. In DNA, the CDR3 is TGTGCCAGCAGCCTGGGACTAGCGGGTCCCTACGAGCAGTACTTC. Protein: CASSLGLAGPYEQYF.

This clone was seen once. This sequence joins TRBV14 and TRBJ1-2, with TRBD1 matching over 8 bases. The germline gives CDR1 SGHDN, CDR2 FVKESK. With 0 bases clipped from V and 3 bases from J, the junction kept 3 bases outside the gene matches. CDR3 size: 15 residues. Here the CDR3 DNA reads TGTGCCAGCAGCCAAGAGGACAGGGTGTACTATGGCTACACCTTC. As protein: CASSQEDRVYYGYTF.

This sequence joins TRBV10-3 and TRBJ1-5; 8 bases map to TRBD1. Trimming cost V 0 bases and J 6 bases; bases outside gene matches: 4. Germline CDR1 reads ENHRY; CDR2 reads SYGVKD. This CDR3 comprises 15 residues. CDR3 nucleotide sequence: TGTGCCATCAGTGAGTCGGCAGGGGGCATTCAGCCCCAGCATTTT. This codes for CAISESAGGIQPQHF.

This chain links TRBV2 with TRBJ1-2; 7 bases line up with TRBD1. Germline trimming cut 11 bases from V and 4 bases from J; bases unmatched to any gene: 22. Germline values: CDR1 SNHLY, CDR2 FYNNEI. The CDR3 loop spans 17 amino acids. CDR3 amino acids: CASLQSLDRVSAYGYTF. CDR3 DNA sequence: TGTGCCTCCCTTCAGAGTCTAGACAGGGTCTCGGCCTATGGCTACACCTTC.